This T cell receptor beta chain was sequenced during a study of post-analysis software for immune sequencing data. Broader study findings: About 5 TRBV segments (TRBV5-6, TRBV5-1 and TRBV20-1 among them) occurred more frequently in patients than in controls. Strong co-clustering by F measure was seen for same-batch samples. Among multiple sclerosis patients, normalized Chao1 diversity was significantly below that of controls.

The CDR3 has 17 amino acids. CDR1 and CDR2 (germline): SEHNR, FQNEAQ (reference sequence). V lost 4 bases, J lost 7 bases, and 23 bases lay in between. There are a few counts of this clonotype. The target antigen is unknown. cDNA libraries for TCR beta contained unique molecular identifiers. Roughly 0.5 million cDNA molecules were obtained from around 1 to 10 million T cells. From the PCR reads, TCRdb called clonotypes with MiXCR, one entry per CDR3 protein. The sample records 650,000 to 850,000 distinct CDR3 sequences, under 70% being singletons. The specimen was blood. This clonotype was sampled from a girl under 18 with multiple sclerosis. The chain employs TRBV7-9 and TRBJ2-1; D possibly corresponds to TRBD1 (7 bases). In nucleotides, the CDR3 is TGTGCCAGCAGCTCCAAGCCCAGGGGGGAAATTGTGAATGAGCAGTTCTTC. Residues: CASSSKPRGEIVNEQFF.